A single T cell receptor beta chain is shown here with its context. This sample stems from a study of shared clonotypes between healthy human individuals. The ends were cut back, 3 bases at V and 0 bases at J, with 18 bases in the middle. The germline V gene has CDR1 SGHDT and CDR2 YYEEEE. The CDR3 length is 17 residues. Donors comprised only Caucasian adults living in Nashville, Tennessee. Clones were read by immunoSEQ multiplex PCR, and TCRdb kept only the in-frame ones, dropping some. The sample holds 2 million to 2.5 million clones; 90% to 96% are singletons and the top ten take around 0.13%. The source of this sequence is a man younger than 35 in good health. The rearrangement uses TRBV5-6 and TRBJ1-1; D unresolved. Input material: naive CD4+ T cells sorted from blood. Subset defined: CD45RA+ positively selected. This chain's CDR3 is CASSSVQVRIVNTEAFF. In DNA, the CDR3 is TGTGCCAGCAGCTCCGTTCAGGTCAGGATAGTGAACACTGAAGCTTTCTTT.